This T cell receptor (beta chain) appears in the sequencing data of a study of T cells in Graves' hyperthyroidism and ophthalmopathy. Researchers took RNA transcripts and amplified the TCR beta CDR3 regions from them. The HTBI set primed first-round TCR CDR3 RT-PCR. MiXCR was run by TCRdb on the multiplex PCR reads, yielding one entry per CDR3 protein. The sample lists fewer than 350,000 distinct CDR3 sequences, roughly 14% occurring once. This clonotype appeared many times. Its antigen is not known. The study, taken as a whole, reports: Blood held most thyroid clonotypes expanded above 0.001 frequency.

The germline V and J ends were trimmed by 3 bases and 0 bases, with 12 bases remaining between them. There are 16 residues in the CDR3. The germline V gene has CDR1 SNHLY and CDR2 FYNNEI. Hyperthyroidism, newly diagnosed and lasting under 2 months, affected patients aged 18 to 65. Exclusion of patients followed from uncontrolled infection, other autoimmune disease, pregnancy or lactation. A roughly 10 ml volume of fresh peripheral blood provided the PBMCs. Sequencing used blood. The receptor's source is a woman in her 30s with Graves' hyperthyroidism that later progressed to Graves' ophthalmopathy. The chain couples TRBV2 to TRBJ1-5; D call uncertain. In nucleotides, the CDR3 is TGTGCCAGCAGTGACCCTCGAAATTATAGCAATCAGCCCCAGCATTTT. Protein sequence: CASSDPRNYSNQPQHF.